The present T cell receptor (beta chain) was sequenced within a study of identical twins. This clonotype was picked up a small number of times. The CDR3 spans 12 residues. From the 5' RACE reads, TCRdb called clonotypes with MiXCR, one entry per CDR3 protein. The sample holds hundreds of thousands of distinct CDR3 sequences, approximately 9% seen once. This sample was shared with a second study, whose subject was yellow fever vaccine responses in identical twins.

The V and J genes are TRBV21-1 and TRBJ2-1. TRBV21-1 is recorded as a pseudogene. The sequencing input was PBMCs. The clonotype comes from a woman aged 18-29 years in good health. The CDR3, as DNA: TGTGCCAGCAGCAAGATCTTCAATGAGCAGTTCTTC. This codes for CASSKIFNEQFF.